This T cell receptor beta chain emerged from a study of blood T cell repertoires in COVID-19. Study-level background: Acute and convalescent COVID-19 samples came from the United States, Italy and Spain. T cells, B-cell-depleted T cells, or PBMCs supplied cDNA or gDNA.

The CDR3 is 14 residues long. Unmatched junction bases numbered 11, after V lost 8 bases and J lost 7 bases. Germline V gene lookup returns CDR1 SGHTA and CDR2 FQGNSA. Original processing methods: Estimation of nucleated cell counts was performed using reference gene primer amplification. Clones were read by immunoSEQ multiplex PCR, and TCRdb kept only the in-frame ones, dropping some. V and J calls and clone size are as listed in that table; D and trimming were resolved from the DNA. The sample carries 150,000 to 200,000 clones, 70% to 90% recorded once. Sequencing was done on a sample of peripheral blood. V is TRBV7-2 and J is TRBJ2-7; 10 bases match TRBD2. This sequence originates from a man aged 55 to 69 with acute or convalescent COVID-19. For the CDR3, the DNA is TGTGCCAGCGGATCTAGCGGGAGTCGGGGGGAGCAGTACTTC. This gives the protein CASGSSGSRGEQYF.